Below, 11 T cell receptor beta chains from the same sample are listed, as sequenced in a study of blood T cell repertoires in COVID-19. This table comes from immunoSEQ multiplex PCR, and its TCRdb copy is limited to in-frame clones, with some not included. Of 90,000 to 100,000 clones in the sample, roughly four fifths were seen once. Sequencing input: peripheral blood. The receptors originated from a man aged 55 to 70 with acute or convalescent COVID-19.

The chain is built from TRBV28 and TRBJ1-2; 9 bases map to TRBD1. There are 16 residues in the CDR3. Germline V gene data show CDR1 as MDHEN and CDR2 as SYDVKM. Trimming took 1 base from V and 8 from J; bases not matched to a gene: 11. The CDR3 here is CASSLSSVQGARGYTF. DNA of the CDR3: TGTGCCAGCAGTTTATCCTCCGTACAGGGGGCGAGGGGCTACACCTTC.

The V and J genes are TRBV11-3 and TRBJ2-7; 16 nucleotides agree with TRBD2. Losses at the gene ends were 4 bases for V and 6 bases for J; bases not matched to a gene: 6. Germline-derived CDR1 and CDR2 are SGHNT and YENEEA. The CDR3 has 16 amino acids. The CDR3 sequence is CASSSAGTSGRGEQYV. DNA for the CDR3: TGTGCCAGCAGCTCCGCCGGGACTAGCGGGAGGGGCGAGCAGTACGTC.

V is TRBV18 and J is TRBJ2-1, with 9 bases identical to TRBD2. V shed 3 bases, J shed 4 bases, and the junction held 4 bases outside the gene matches. Germline loops: CDR1 KGHSH, CDR2 LQKENI. The CDR3 covers 15 residues. CDR3 bases: TGTGCCAGCTCACCCCGGACTAGCGATTACAATGAGCAGTTCTTC. This encodes CASSPRTSDYNEQFF.

This chain connects TRBV2 to TRBJ1-5; a weak D match, TRBD1 (6 bases). The CDR3 consists of 14 residues. Looked up from germline, CDR1 is SNHLY and CDR2 is FYNNEI. V lost 2 bases and J 4 bases, leaving 9 bases between the germline ends. Written as DNA, the CDR3 is TGTGCCAGCAGTGAAAGGACAGAAAATCAGCCCCAGCATTTT. Its protein is CASSERTENQPQHF.

This chain links TRBV7-6 with TRBJ2-5; D is possibly TRBD1 (5 bases). The germline V gene has CDR1 SGHVS and CDR2 FNYEAQ. Trimming took 1 base from V and 4 from J, leaving 13 bases between them. This CDR3 contains 15 residues. CDR3 sequence: CASSLGGRPGETQYF. The DNA for the CDR3 is TGTGCCAGCAGCTTAGGGGGCCGACCGGGAGAGACCCAGTACTTC. The variable domain in full, completed from reference TRBV7-6 and TRBJ2-5, reads GAGVSQSPRYKVTKRGQDVALRCDPISGHVSLYWYRQALGQGPEFLTYFNYEAQQDKSGLPNDRFSAERPEGSISTLTIQRTEQRDSAMYRCASSLGGRPGETQYFGPGTRLLVL.

The rearrangement uses TRBV3-1 (or the pseudogene TRBV3-2) and TRBJ2-3; 8 nucleotides align to TRBD1. V dropped 5 bases and J dropped 0; count of bases not matched to a gene: 7. CDR1 is LGHDT and CDR2 is YNNKEL in the germline V gene (reference sequence). The CDR3 is 16 residues long. The CDR3 DNA is TGTGCCAGCAGCGATCGGACAGGGTCAAGCACAGATACGCAGTATTTT. Amino acid sequence: CASSDRTGSSTDTQYF.

Turning to this clone: Other DNA variants within this sample encode the same CDR3. The genes are TRBV30 and TRBJ1-2, with D perhaps matching TRBD1 (5 bases). V shed 0 bases and J shed 7 bases, with 6 bases lying between them. The V gene's germline CDR1 is GTSNPN and CDR2 SVGIG (reference sequence). The CDR3 spans 11 residues. The CDR3: CAWSVGGGYTF. CDR3 nucleotide sequence: TGTGCCTGGAGTGTGGGGGGTGGCTACACCTTC.

The J gene is TRBJ1-3, the V gene TRBV30; D unclear. Germline V gives CDR1 GTSNPN, CDR2 SVGIG (reference sequence). The CDR3 is 12 residues long. The V gene lost 5 bases and the J gene lost 0 bases, with 5 bases spanning the gap. The CDR3 sequence: CAWDSSGNTIYF. CDR3 nucleotide sequence: TGTGCCTGGGACTCCTCTGGAAACACCATATATTTT.

The table lists this clone with a few counts. The chain uses TRBV6-5 and TRBJ1-4; perhaps TRBD1 as D (5 bases). The CDR3 is 13 amino acids. Trimming pared 8 bases from V and 5 bases from J, leaving 12 bases between. Germline V gives CDR1 MNHEY, CDR2 SVGAGI. CDR3 DNA sequence: TGTGCCAGCCGACAGAACCAAAATGAAAAACTGTTTTTT. Translated, it gives CASRQNQNEKLFF.

The chain carries TRBV5-1 and TRBJ1-3; perhaps TRBD1 as D (5 bases). Trimming cost V 3 bases and J 4 bases, with 17 bases left between them. This CDR3 has 16 residues. Looked up from germline, CDR1 is SGHRS and CDR2 is YFSETQ. The chain's CDR3 is CASSSLGLVGGNTIYF. DNA of the CDR3: TGCGCCAGCAGCTCGCTGGGACTGGTTGGAGGAAACACCATATATTTT.

This clone was found once. The genes are TRBV7-2 and TRBJ2-2, with TRBD2 matching over 11 bases. The CDR3 runs 16 residues. Trimming took 3 bases from V and 3 from J; bases not matched to a gene: 3. Germline CDR1 SGHTA, CDR2 FQGNSA. CDR3 sequence reads: CASSLVGLADTGELFF. The CDR3 coding sequence is TGTGCCAGCAGCTTGGTGGGACTAGCGGACACCGGGGAGCTGTTTTTT.